The clone carrying this TCR beta chain came up once. The data were obtained in a study of blood T cell repertoires in COVID-19. Repertoires were generated with immunoSEQ multiplex PCR, while TCRdb's copy carries only in-frame clones and drops some. The sample yields more than 85,000 clones, just under 95% seen once. Germline V CDR1 and CDR2: MNHEY, SVGAGI. Trimming pared 7 bases from V and 4 bases from J, leaving 8 bases between. The CDR3 runs to 12 residues. The chain employs TRBV6-5 and TRBJ1-5; TRBD1 is a possible D gene (5 bases). Sample: peripheral blood. The clonotype originates from a woman aged 45-60 years with COVID-19, enrolled during active disease. CDR3 DNA: TGTGCCAGCACAGGGTTTAATCAGCCCCAGCATTTT. The encoded protein is CASTGFNQPQHF.